Reported below is one TCR beta chain. This specimen comes from a study of T cell responses to AZD1222 COVID-19 vaccine. This table comes from immunoSEQ multiplex PCR, and its TCRdb copy is limited to in-frame clones, with some not included. The data contain around 120,000 clones, about 88% of them singletons. CDR1 SGHTS and CDR2 YDEGEE come from the germline V gene. The CDR3 is 17 amino acids. Trimming removed 1 base from V and 8 bases from J; junction bases left unmatched: 13. The chain couples TRBV5-8 to TRBJ1-3; 9 bases line up with TRBD1. The receptor was derived from an adult in good health. This specimen consisted of peripheral blood, obtained on day 0 of AZD1222 vaccination. The CDR3 sequence: CASSLYGWLTGGHTIYF. The CDR3 DNA reads as TGTGCCAGCAGCTTGTATGGTTGGTTGACAGGGGGGCACACCATATATTTT.